This TCR beta chain came from a study of cytomegalovirus exposure and HLA in healthy donors. Study as a whole: A later analysis reported the same platform for the roughly 120 validation repertoires and the roughly 650 first-cohort repertoires.

The CDR3 is 13 residues long. Trimming removed 0 bases at V and 10 bases at J, with 13 bases between. The germline CDR1 and CDR2 sequences are GTSNPN and SVGIG (reference sequence). Sequencing was performed with immunoSEQ multiplex PCR; in TCRdb, only in-frame clones are kept and a portion is missing. The sample lists 300,000 to 400,000 clones, roughly 85% occurring once. The rearrangement uses TRBV30 and TRBJ2-1; D uncertain. Material for sequencing was PBMCs. The source of this sequence is a woman between 18 and 29 years old in good health and CMV-seronegative. The CDR3 spells CAWSVGRFPEQFF. The DNA of the CDR3 is TGTGCCTGGAGTGTTGGCAGGTTTCCCGAGCAGTTCTTC.